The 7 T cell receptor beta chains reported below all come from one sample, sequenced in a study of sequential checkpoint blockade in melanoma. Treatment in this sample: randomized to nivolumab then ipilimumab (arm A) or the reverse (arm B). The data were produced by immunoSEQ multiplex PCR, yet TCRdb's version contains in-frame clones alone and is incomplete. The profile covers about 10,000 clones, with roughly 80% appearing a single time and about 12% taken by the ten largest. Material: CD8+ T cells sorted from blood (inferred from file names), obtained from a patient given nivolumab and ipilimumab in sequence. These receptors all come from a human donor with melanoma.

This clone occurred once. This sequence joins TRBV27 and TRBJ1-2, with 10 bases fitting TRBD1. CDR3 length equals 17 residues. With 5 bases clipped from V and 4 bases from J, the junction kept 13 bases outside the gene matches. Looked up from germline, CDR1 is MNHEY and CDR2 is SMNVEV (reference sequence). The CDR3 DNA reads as TGTGCCAGCAGTCCCTCCGGGACAGGGGCGGGCGGCTATGGCTACACCTTC. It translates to CASSPSGTGAGGYGYTF.

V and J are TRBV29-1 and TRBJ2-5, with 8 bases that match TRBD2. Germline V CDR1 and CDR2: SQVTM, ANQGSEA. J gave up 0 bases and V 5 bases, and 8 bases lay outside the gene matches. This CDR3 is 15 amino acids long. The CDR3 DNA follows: TGCAGCGTTCGGCTAGCGGGCATTAACCAAGAGACCCAGTACTTC. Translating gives CSVRLAGINQETQYF.

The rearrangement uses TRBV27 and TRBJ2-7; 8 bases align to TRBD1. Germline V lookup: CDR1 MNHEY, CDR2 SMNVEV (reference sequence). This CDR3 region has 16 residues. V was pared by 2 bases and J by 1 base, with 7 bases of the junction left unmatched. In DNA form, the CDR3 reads TGTGCCAGCAGTTTAGGGTCAGGGACAGGTTCCTACGAGCAGTACTTC. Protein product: CASSLGSGTGSYEQYF.

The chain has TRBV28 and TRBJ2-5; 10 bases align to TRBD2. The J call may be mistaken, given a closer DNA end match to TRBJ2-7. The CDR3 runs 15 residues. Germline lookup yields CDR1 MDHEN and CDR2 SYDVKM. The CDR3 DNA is TGTGCCAGCAGTTTGCCTAGCGGGAGTAGATACGAGCAGTACTTC. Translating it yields CASSLPSGSRYEQYF.

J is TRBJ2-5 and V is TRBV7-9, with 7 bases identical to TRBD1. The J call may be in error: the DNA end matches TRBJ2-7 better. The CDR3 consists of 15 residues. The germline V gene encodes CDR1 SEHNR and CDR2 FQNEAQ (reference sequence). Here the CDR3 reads CASSLAQGTSYEQYF. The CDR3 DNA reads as TGTGCCAGCAGCTTAGCACAGGGGACCTCCTACGAGCAGTACTTC.

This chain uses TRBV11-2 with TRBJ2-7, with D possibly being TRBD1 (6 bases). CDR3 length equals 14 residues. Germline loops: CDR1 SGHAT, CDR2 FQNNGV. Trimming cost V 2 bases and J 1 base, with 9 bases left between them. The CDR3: CASSLSGTSYEQYF. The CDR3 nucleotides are TGTGCCAGCAGCTTATCCGGGACATCCTACGAGCAGTACTTC. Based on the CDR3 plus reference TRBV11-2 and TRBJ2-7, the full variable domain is EAGVAQSPRYKIIEKRQSVAFWCNPISGHATLYWYQQILGQGPKLLIQFQNNGVVDDSQLPKDRFSAERLKGVDSTLKIQPAKLEDSAVYLCASSLSGTSYEQYFGPGTRLTVT.

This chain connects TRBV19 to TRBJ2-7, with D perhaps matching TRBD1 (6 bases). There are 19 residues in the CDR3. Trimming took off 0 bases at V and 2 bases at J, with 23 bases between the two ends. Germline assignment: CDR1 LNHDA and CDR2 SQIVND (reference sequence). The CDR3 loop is CASSIDLFGGQGSAYEQYF. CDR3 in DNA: TGTGCCAGTAGTATAGATCTTTTTGGTGGGCAGGGGTCGGCCTACGAGCAGTACTTC. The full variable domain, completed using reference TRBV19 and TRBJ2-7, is DGGITQSPKYLFRKEGQNVTLSCEQNLNHDAMYWYRQDPGQGLRLIYYSQIVNDFQKGDIAEGYSVSREKKESFPLTVTSAQKNPTAFYLCASSIDLFGGQGSAYEQYFGPGTRLTVT.